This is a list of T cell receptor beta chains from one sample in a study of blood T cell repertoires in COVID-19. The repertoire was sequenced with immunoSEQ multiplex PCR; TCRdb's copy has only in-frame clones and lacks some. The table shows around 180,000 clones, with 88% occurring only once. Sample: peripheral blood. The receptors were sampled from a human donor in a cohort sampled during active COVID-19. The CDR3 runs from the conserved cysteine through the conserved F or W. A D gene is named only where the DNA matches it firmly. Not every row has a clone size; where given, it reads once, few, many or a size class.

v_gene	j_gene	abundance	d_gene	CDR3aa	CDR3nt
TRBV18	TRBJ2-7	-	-	CASSPDRSYEQYF	TGTGCCAGCTCACCAGACAGGTCCTACGAGCAGTACTTC
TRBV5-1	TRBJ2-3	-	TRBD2	CASSLARRDYRTDTQYF	TGCGCCAGCAGCTTGGCCCGCCGGGACTACCGAACAGATACGCAGTATTTT
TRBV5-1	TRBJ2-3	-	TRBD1	CASSFTGGTDTQYF	TGCGCCAGCAGCTTTACAGGGGGCACAGATACGCAGTATTTT
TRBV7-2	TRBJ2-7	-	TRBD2	CASSVRVGGSSYEQYF	TGTGCCAGCAGCGTCCGGGTCGGGGGGAGCTCCTACGAGCAGTACTTC
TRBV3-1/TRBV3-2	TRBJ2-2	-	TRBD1	CASSQNFRDRGPGELFF	TGTGCCAGCAGCCAAAACTTCCGGGACAGGGGGCCCGGGGAGCTGTTTTTT
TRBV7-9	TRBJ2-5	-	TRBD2	CASSFYVRGGWRETQYF	TGTGCCAGCAGCTTCTACGTGCGGGGGGGTTGGCGCGAGACCCAGTACTTC
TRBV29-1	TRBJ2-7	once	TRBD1	CSVADRAPYEQYF	TGCAGCGTTGCGGACAGGGCACCCTACGAGCAGTACTTC
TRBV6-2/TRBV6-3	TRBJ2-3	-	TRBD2	CASSPYSSGRADTQYF	TGTGCCAGCAGCCCCTACTCTAGCGGACGGGCAGATACGCAGTATTTT
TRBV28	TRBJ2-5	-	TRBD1	CASPPDRGQETQYF	TGTGCCAGCCCCCCTGACAGGGGGCAAGAGACCCAGTACTTC
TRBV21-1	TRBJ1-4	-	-	CASATGVGEKLFF	TGTGCCAGCGCTACAGGGGTGGGTGAAAAACTGTTTTTT
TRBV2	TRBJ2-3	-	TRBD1	CASSEVGTGRTDTQYF	TGTGCCAGCAGTGAAGTGGGGACAGGCCGCACAGATACGCAGTATTTT
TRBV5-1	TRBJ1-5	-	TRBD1	CASSLEGASNQPQHF	TGCGCCAGCAGCTTGGAGGGGGCTAGCAATCAGCCCCAGCATTTT
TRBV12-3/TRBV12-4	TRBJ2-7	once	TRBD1	CASSLDRAEQYF	TGTGCCAGCAGCCTAGACAGGGCCGAGCAGTACTTC
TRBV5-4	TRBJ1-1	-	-	CASSLRGAVNTEAFF	TGTGCCAGCAGCTTGCGGGGGGCCGTCAACACTGAAGCTTTCTTT
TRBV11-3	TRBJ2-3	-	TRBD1	CASSLRQGSTDTQYF	TGTGCCAGCAGCCTTAGACAGGGAAGCACAGATACGCAGTATTTT
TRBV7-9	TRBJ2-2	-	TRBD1	CASSPPTGSTGELFF	TGTGCCAGCAGCCCACCGACAGGGTCCACCGGGGAGCTGTTTTTT
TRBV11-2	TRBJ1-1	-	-	CASSLGQMNTEAFF	TGTGCCAGCAGCTTAGGACAGATGAACACTGAAGCTTTCTTT
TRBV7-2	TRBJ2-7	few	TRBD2	CASSLGLAGYEQYF	TGTGCCAGCAGCCTGGGACTAGCGGGATACGAGCAGTACTTC
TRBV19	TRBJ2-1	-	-	CASSLSLRDYNEQFF	TGTGCCAGTAGTCTTTCTTTGCGGGACTACAATGAGCAGTTCTTC
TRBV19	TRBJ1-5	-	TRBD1	CASSPLRTGGASQPQHF	TGTGCCAGTAGCCCCTTAAGGACAGGGGGCGCGAGTCAGCCCCAGCATTTT
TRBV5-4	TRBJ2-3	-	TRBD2	CASSTGLAPRTGPDTQYF	TGTGCCAGCAGCACTGGACTAGCGCCACGAACGGGGCCAGATACGCAGTATTTT
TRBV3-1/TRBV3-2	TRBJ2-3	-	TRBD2	CASSQDSSTSGRFNIVTDTQYF	TGTGCCAGCAGCCAAGATTCGTCGACTAGCGGGAGATTCAATATCGTCACAGATACGCAGTATTTT
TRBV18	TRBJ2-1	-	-	CASSPPIRPGYNEQFF	TGTGCCAGCTCACCACCGATTAGACCGGGGTACAATGAGCAGTTCTTC
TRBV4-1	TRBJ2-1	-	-	CASSQLVLEYNEQFF	TGCGCCAGCAGCCAACTTGTTCTAGAATACAATGAGCAGTTCTTC
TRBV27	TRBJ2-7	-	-	CASSLKRADRQGTYEQYF	TGTGCCAGCAGTTTAAAGCGGGCCGACCGTCAGGGTACCTACGAGCAGTACTTC
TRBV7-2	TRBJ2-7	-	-	CASSLGQNYEQYF	TGTGCCAGCAGCTTAGGCCAGAACTACGAGCAGTACTTC
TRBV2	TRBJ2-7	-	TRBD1	CASKYTGQRLEQYF	TGTGCCAGCAAATACACGGGACAGCGGCTCGAGCAGTACTTC
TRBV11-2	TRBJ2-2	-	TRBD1	CASRQGQGAFTGELFF	TGTGCCAGCAGACAAGGACAGGGGGCTTTCACCGGGGAGCTGTTTTTT
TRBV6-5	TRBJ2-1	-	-	CASTGEVQFF	TGTGCCAGCACCGGTGAGGTGCAGTTCTTC
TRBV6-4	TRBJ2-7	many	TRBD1	CASSEQDRAWYEQYF	TGTGCCAGCAGTGAACAGGACAGGGCTTGGTACGAGCAGTACTTC
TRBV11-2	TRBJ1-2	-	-	CASSLDGGAGGYTF	TGTGCCAGCAGCTTGGACGGGGGGGCGGGGGGCTACACCTTC
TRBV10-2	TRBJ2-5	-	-	CASSPSVTSRETQYF	TGCGCCAGCAGCCCCTCGGTGACTAGTAGGGAGACCCAGTACTTC
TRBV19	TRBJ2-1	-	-	CASSILLFSDNEQFF	TGTGCCAGTAGTATCTTACTATTTTCGGACAATGAGCAGTTCTTC
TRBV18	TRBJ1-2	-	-	CASSPGIRGIGYGYTF	TGTGCCAGCTCACCAGGAATCCGGGGTATTGGCTATGGCTACACCTTC
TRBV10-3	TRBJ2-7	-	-	CAISESREGVYEQYF	TGTGCCATCAGTGAGTCGAGAGAGGGCGTCTACGAGCAGTACTTC
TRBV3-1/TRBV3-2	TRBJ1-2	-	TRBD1	CASSIAGTANYGYTF	TGTGCCAGCAGCATAGCCGGGACAGCTAACTATGGCTACACCTTC
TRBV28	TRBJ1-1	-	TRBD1	CASSPIGTGDTNTEAFF	TGTGCCAGCAGCCCCATAGGTACAGGGGATACTAACACTGAAGCTTTCTTT
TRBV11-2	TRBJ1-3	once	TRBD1	CASTRQGSGNTIYF	TGTGCCAGCACCAGACAGGGCTCTGGAAACACCATATATTTT
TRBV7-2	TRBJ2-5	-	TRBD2	CASSGWTSGRETQYF	TGTGCCAGCAGCGGATGGACTAGCGGGAGAGAGACCCAGTACTTC
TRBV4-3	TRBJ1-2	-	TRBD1	CASSQEGGQAYGYTF	TGCGCCAGCAGCCAAGAAGGGGGACAGGCTTATGGCTACACCTTC
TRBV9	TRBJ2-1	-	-	CASSVQVEEVNEQFF	TGTGCCAGCAGCGTACAAGTCGAGGAAGTCAATGAGCAGTTCTTC
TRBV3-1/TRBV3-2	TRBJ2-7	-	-	CASSQGLQTASPEQYF	TGTGCCAGCAGCCAAGGACTCCAGACAGCAAGTCCCGAGCAGTACTTC
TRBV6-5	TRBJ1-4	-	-	CASSYHGATNEKLFF	TGTGCCAGCAGTTACCACGGGGCAACTAATGAAAAACTGTTTTTT
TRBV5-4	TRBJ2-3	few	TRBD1	CASSLRSRGTTDTQYF	TGTGCCAGCAGCTTGAGATCCAGGGGGACCACAGATACGCAGTATTTT
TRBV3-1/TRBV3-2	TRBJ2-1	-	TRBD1	CASSSGTGSSYNEQFF	TGTGCCAGCAGCTCCGGGACAGGGAGCTCCTACAATGAGCAGTTCTTC
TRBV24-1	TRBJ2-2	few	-	CATSDPWGSGELFF	TGTGCCACCAGTGACCCTTGGGGCTCCGGGGAGCTGTTTTTT
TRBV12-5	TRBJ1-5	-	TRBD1	CASGAGQGPNQPQHF	TGTGCTAGTGGCGCGGGACAGGGCCCCAATCAGCCCCAGCATTTT
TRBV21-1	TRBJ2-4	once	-	CASSKDGEMAKNIQYF	TGTGCCAGCAGCAAAGACGGGGAGATGGCCAAAAACATTCAGTACTTC
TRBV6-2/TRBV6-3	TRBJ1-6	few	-	CASSYSNSSPLHF	TGTGCCAGCAGTTACTCGAACAGTTCACCCCTCCACTTT
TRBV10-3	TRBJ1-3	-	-	CAISESGSSGNTIYF	TGTGCCATCAGTGAGTCCGGGAGCTCTGGAAACACCATATATTTT
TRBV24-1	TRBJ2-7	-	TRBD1	CATSDLGGWTGQEQYF	TGTGCCACCAGTGATTTGGGGGGCTGGACAGGGCAAGAGCAGTACTTC
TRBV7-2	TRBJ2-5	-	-	CASSSSSGQTQYF	TGTGCCAGCAGTTCCAGCAGTGGGCAGACCCAGTACTTC
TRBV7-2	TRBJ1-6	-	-	CASSLDTYNSPLHF	TGTGCCAGCAGCTTAGATACCTATAATTCACCCCTCCACTTT
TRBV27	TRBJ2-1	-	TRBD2	CASTKLAGGLNEQFF	TGTGCCAGCACCAAACTAGCGGGGGGGCTCAATGAGCAGTTCTTC
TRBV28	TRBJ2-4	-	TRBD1	CASSVTGLQAKNIQYF	TGTGCCAGCAGTGTGACAGGGCTCCAAGCCAAAAACATTCAGTACTTC
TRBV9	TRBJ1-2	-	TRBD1	CASSAEDRYYGYTF	TGTGCCAGCAGCGCTGAGGACAGGTACTATGGCTACACCTTC
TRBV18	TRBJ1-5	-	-	CASSQAGNQPQHF	TGTGCCAGCTCACAAGCAGGAAATCAGCCCCAGCATTTT
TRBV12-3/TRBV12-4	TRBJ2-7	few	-	CASSLSGIEQYF	TGTGCCAGCAGTTTATCGGGGATTGAGCAGTACTTC
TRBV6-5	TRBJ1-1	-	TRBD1	CASSFRQGAAGAFF	TGTGCCAGCAGTTTTCGGCAGGGGGCGGCGGGAGCTTTCTTT